This T cell receptor beta chain was observed in a study of T cells expressing NK-cell markers. Study summary: Sequencing covered eight donors, seven HCMV-seropositive and one seronegative. Overall study results and limits: Dominant NKG2C+ clonotypes accounted for roughly 1.0-7.0% of CD8+ T cells in a handful of donors. The study found these clonotypes also leading the CD3+CD56-NKG2C+ fraction in a few donors. It is unclear if expanded NKG2C-expressing clones target HCMV antigens.

Reprocessing the 5' RACE reads, TCRdb reports a single entry for every CDR3 protein and omits DNA. This table lists about 150,000 distinct CDR3 sequences. On this clonotype: Its specificity is unknown.

Germline-derived CDR1 and CDR2 are MNHEY and SMNVEV (reference sequence). This CDR3 comprises 17 residues. The chain employs TRBV27 and TRBJ2-3; TCRdb outputs TRBD1, but without DNA this stays unchecked. The clonotype comes from a woman in her forties or fifties in good health. The sequencing sample was made of blood T cells: a sorted CD56 or NKG2C T cell subset, CD4+ or CD8+ T cells, or bulk PBMC T cells (not recorded which). The CDR3 spells CASSLLGATSSTDTQYF.